This T cell receptor beta chain was recovered during a study of chemoradiotherapy in HPV16-positive cancers. Overall study: Candidate HPV-specific T-cell clones and common TCR motifs came from functional assays in a couple of HPV16-positive patients.

Germline CDR1 and CDR2: SEHNR and FQNEAQ (reference sequence). The J segment lost 7 bases and the V segment lost 5 bases, leaving 2 bases of the junction unmatched. The CDR3 runs 13 residues. TCRdb keeps only in-frame clones here, not all; method: immunoSEQ multiplex PCR. The sample holds over 10,000 clones; 75% are singletons and the top ten take around 6.8%. A remark on this clone: Its antigen is as yet unknown.

General study findings and limits: Functional assays defining HPV-specific T cells used only a couple of HPV16-positive patients. Candidate HPV-specific clones and E7-related TCR motifs grew in tumor during treatment. For HPV16-positive patients, expanding HPV-responsive T cells associated with longer recurrence-free survival.

Collection took place from a patient who underwent chemoradiotherapy. V and J are TRBV7-9 and TRBJ1-6, with 7 bases that match TRBD1. This TCR was recovered from a human donor with HPV-associated anogenital cancer. The CDR3 bases are TGTGCCAGCAGCGGACAGGAAAATTCACCCCTCCACTTT. The encoded protein is CASSGQENSPLHF.